Following are 23 T cell receptor beta chains from one sample sequenced in a study of cytomegalovirus exposure and HLA in healthy donors. Use of 60 Vbeta and 13 Jbeta primers characterized the PCR. The table came from immunoSEQ multiplex PCR; TCRdb's copy has only in-frame clones and leaves some out. The sample includes approximately 300,000 clones, 80% to 90% of them seen just once. The specimen sequenced was PBMCs. The receptors originated from a woman between 40 and 55 years old in good health and CMV-seropositive.

Comments on this clone: The same CDR3 can be traced to other DNA sequences in this sample. V and J are TRBV27 and TRBJ1-5; TRBD1 matches at 7 bases. In germline, CDR1 is MNHEY, CDR2 SMNVEV (reference sequence). Unmatched junction bases numbered 2, after V lost 3 bases and J lost 3 bases. The length of the CDR3 is 14 residues. The CDR3 is CASSFGTVNQPQHF. Here the CDR3 DNA reads TGTGCCAGCAGTTTTGGGACAGTCAATCAGCCCCAGCATTTT.

The table lists this clone with a few counts. This sequence joins TRBV19 and TRBJ2-3, with 10 bases lining up with TRBD2. This CDR3 region has 15 residues. Germline assignment: CDR1 LNHDA and CDR2 SQIVND (reference sequence). Germline trimming cut 7 bases from V and 8 bases from J; bases unmatched to any gene: 12. The CDR3 loop is CASKSLAGGVGTQYF. DNA of the CDR3: TGTGCCAGTAAAAGTTTAGCGGGGGGTGTTGGTACGCAGTATTTT. The full variable domain, its missing parts supplied by reference TRBV19 and TRBJ2-3, is DGGITQSPKYLFRKEGQNVTLSCEQNLNHDAMYWYRQDPGQGLRLIYYSQIVNDFQKGDIAEGYSVSREKKESFPLTVTSAQKNPTAFYLCASKSLAGGVGTQYFGPGTRLTVL.

The chain carries TRBV28 and TRBJ2-5; weak D call: TRBD2 (6 bases). V was trimmed by 7 bases and J by 4 bases, leaving 10 bases between them. The CDR3 covers 12 residues. CDR1 and CDR2 from the germline V gene are MDHEN and SYDVKM. CDR3 coding DNA: TGTGCCAGCACCCGGGAGAGAGAGACCCAGTACTTC. Translated, it gives CASTRERETQYF.

This clone showed up just a few times. CDR3 loop: CASSQDRGGVYEQYF. The CDR3 coding sequence is TGCGCCAGCAGCCAAGATCGGGGGGGGGTCTACGAGCAGTACTTC. The chain has TRBV4-3 and TRBJ2-7; 8 bases are shared with TRBD2. The germline V gene has CDR1 LGHNA and CDR2 YSLEER. Trimming cost V 0 bases and J 3 bases; bases outside gene matches: 4. CDR3 size: 15 residues.

This chain joins TRBV28 and TRBJ2-3; TRBD2 matches 7 bases. The junction had 5 bases not matched to a gene; V was cut back by 2 bases and J by 0 bases. Germline V gives CDR1 MDHEN, CDR2 SYDVKM. The CDR3 length is 16 residues. CDR3 in DNA: TGTGCCAGCAGTTTAACTGGCGGGAGTAGCACAGATACGCAGTATTTT. Amino acids: CASSLTGGSSTDTQYF.

CDR3 loop: CASSLSVAGEAGELFF. CDR3 DNA: TGTGCCAGCAGTTTATCAGTCGCGGGAGAGGCTGGGGAGCTGTTTTTT. The chain employs TRBV27 and TRBJ2-2; 7 bases line up with TRBD2. With 0 bases clipped from V and 8 bases from J, the junction kept 9 bases outside the gene matches. CDR1 MNHEY and CDR2 SMNVEV come from the germline V gene (reference sequence). The CDR3 covers 16 residues.

J is TRBJ2-6 and V is TRBV9; the D gene is possibly TRBD2 (5 bases). Trimming removed 1 base at V and 0 bases at J, with 20 bases between. CDR3 length: 20 amino acids. Germline V lookup: CDR1 SGDLS, CDR2 YYNGEE. CDR3 nucleotide sequence: TGTGCCAGCAGCGTAAGACCCCCCAGCGGTCTTAGCTCTGGGGCCAACGTCCTGACTTTC. This sequence encodes CASSVRPPSGLSSGANVLTF. Looking up the rest from reference TRBV9 and TRBJ2-6 gives the full variable domain: DSGVTQTPKHLITATGQRVTLRCSPRSGDLSVYWYQQSLDQGLQFLIQYYNGEERAKGNILERFSAQQFPDLHSELNLSSLELGDSALYFCASSVRPPSGLSSGANVLTFGAGSRLTVL.

The V call is TRBV6-5, the J call TRBJ2-1; a weak D match, TRBD1 (5 bases). The length of the CDR3 is 16 residues. V lost 4 bases and J 4 bases, leaving 17 bases between the germline ends. Germline lookup yields CDR1 MNHEY and CDR2 SVGAGI. CDR3 nucleotides: TGTGCCAGCAGTTCGGCGTGGGGCAGTTGGTACAATGAGCAGTTCTTC. Its translation: CASSSAWGSWYNEQFF.

This sequence joins TRBV29-1 and TRBJ2-5, with TRBD1 as a possible D gene (5 bases). Trimming took 3 bases from V and 5 from J, leaving 16 bases between them. Germline values: CDR1 SQVTM, CDR2 ANQGSEA. The length of the CDR3 is 14 residues. The CDR3 reads CSVDLGVVSETQYF. CDR3 nucleotide sequence: TGCAGCGTTGATTTAGGGGTGGTTTCGGAGACCCAGTACTTC.

CDR3 nucleotide sequence: TGTGCCAGCAGGAACCCGGGACAGCGCTATGGCTACACCTTC. Translation: CASRNPGQRYGYTF. The rearrangement uses TRBV28 and TRBJ1-2, with 7 bases aligning to TRBD1. With 6 bases clipped from V and 4 bases from J, the junction kept 8 bases outside the gene matches. The CDR3 runs 14 residues. Germline V lookup: CDR1 MDHEN, CDR2 SYDVKM.

The chain has TRBV18 and TRBJ2-3; 11 bases line up with TRBD2. The germline V gene has CDR1 KGHSH and CDR2 LQKENI. Trimming cost V 1 base and J 3 bases; bases outside gene matches: 6. This CDR3 contains 17 residues. CDR3 nucleotides: TGTGCCAGCTCACCACGAAGTAGCGGGAGGGGTACAGATACGCAGTATTTT. The encoded protein is CASSPRSSGRGTDTQYF.

The chain carries TRBV13 and TRBJ2-1; TRBD2 matches at 12 bases. CDR3 length: 15 amino acids. Germline assignment: CDR1 PRHDT and CDR2 FYEKMQ (reference sequence). The J segment lost 9 bases and the V segment lost 4 bases, leaving 7 bases of the junction unmatched. CDR3 protein: CASSSLAGGPGEQFF. The CDR3 DNA reads as TGTGCCAGCAGCTCGCTAGCGGGAGGGCCGGGTGAGCAGTTCTTC.

CDR3 DNA sequence: TGTGCCAGCTCCCGACTAGCGGGGCCCTACGAGCAGTACTTC. It codes for CASSRLAGPYEQYF. J is TRBJ2-7 and V is TRBV5-6; 11 nucleotides agree with TRBD2. Trimming at V came to 7 bases and at J to 2 bases, leaving 5 bases not matched to a gene. Germline V lookup: CDR1 SGHDT, CDR2 YYEEEE. This CDR3 is 14 amino acids long.

This chain connects TRBV5-1 to TRBJ2-1; 9 nucleotides align to TRBD1. V dropped 4 bases and J dropped 7; count of bases not matched to a gene: 9. This CDR3 comprises 15 residues. The germline V gene has CDR1 SGHRS and CDR2 YFSETQ. The CDR3 coding sequence is TGCGCCAGCAGCACCGGACAGGGGCAGGGGAATGAGCAGTTCTTC. Its translation: CASSTGQGQGNEQFF.

This clone was seen a few times. The rearrangement joins TRBV2 to TRBJ2-1; 10 bases line up with TRBD2. The CDR3 consists of 15 residues. Germline CDR1 is SNHLY and CDR2 is FYNNEI. V trimming: 8 bases; J trimming: 4 bases; junction bases outside the gene matches: 8. The CDR3 bases are TGTGCCAGCGTAACTAGCGGGGTCCCGTACAATGAGCAGTTCTTC. Protein product: CASVTSGVPYNEQFF.

The chain links TRBV28 to TRBJ1-5; tentative D call: TRBD1 (6 bases). The CDR3 covers 18 residues. From germline, CDR1 is MDHEN and CDR2 SYDVKM. V gave up 5 bases and J gave up 7 bases, with 27 bases separating them. The CDR3 DNA follows: TGTGCCAGCAGTCCGCGCGGGTTAGGTGGGGGCGGAGGACAGCCCCAGCATTTT. It is translated as CASSPRGLGGGGGQPQHF.

The J gene is TRBJ2-3, the V gene TRBV5-6, with TRBD1 as a possible D gene (6 bases). There are 13 residues in the CDR3. With 4 bases removed from V and 3 bases from J, the gap between germline ends came to 9 bases. Germline CDR1 is SGHDT and CDR2 is YYEEEE. As DNA, the CDR3 is TGTGCCAGCAGCACCGACAGGACAGATACGCAGTATTTT. Its protein product is CASSTDRTDTQYF.

CDR3 DNA: TGTGCCAGTAGTTGGGACGGGACAGGAGCCGCTGGGGCCAACGTCCTGACTTTC. Protein sequence: CASSWDGTGAAGANVLTF. This chain connects TRBV19 to TRBJ2-6; 8 positions agree with TRBD1. Germline V gene data show CDR1 as LNHDA and CDR2 as SQIVND (reference sequence). With V trimmed by 5 bases and J by 2 bases, 11 bases remained unmatched. The CDR3 is 18 residues long.

The genes are TRBV6-1 and TRBJ2-3, with TRBD2 matching 8 bases. V was clipped by 4 bases and J by 8 bases; unmatched bases: 8. This CDR3 spans 14 amino acids. Per germline, CDR1 MNHNS and CDR2 SASEGT. The CDR3 spells CASSGREGRFTQYF. The CDR3 DNA sequence: TGTGCCAGCAGTGGACGGGAGGGGCGTTTTACGCAGTATTTT.

CDR3 nucleotides: TGTGCCAGCACCTCAGGGGTGAGGTTCAACTATGGCTACACCTTC. This codes for CASTSGVRFNYGYTF. V usage is TRBV7-9 and J usage is TRBJ1-2, with a weak D call TRBD1 (6 bases). The V end was cut by 7 bases, the J end by 2 bases, with 17 bases between. Germline V lookup: CDR1 SEHNR, CDR2 FQNEAQ (reference sequence). The CDR3 runs to 15 residues.

This clone has just one count. This rearrangement joins TRBV28 to TRBJ1-6; D perhaps matches TRBD1 (6 bases). CDR3 size: 15 residues. Trimming pared 5 bases from V and 7 bases from J, leaving 15 bases between. Germline values: CDR1 MDHEN, CDR2 SYDVKM. The CDR3 bases are TGTGCCAGCAGTCCCTCGGGGGGGCGGAATTCACCCCTCCACTTT. Its translation: CASSPSGGRNSPLHF.

The DNA for the CDR3 is TGTGCCACCAGCAGCTTTCCCCATGGGGCAGGGAATCAGCCCCAGCATTTT. This gives the protein CATSSFPHGAGNQPQHF. V is TRBV15 and J is TRBJ1-5; possible D gene TRBD1, 5 bases. The CDR3 is 17 amino acids. V shed 3 bases and J shed 4 bases, with 19 bases lying between them. Germline CDR1 is LNHNV and CDR2 is YYDKDF (reference sequence). Looking up the rest from reference TRBV15 and TRBJ1-5 gives the full variable domain: DAMVIQNPRYQVTQFGKPVTLSCSQTLNHNVMYWYQQKSSQAPKLLFHYYDKDFNNEADTPDNFQSRRPNTSFCFLDIRSPGLGDTAMYLCATSSFPHGAGNQPQHFGDGTRLSIL.

This clone was seen a single time. The CDR3 nucleotides are TGCAGCGTCGAACGGGACTTGTATAACACCGGGGAGCTGTTTTTT. It translates to CSVERDLYNTGELFF. The V call is TRBV29-1, the J call TRBJ2-2; D may be TRBD2 (6 bases). The CDR3 sequence is 15 residues long. V was clipped by 6 bases and J by 2 bases, with 16 bases between them. The V gene's germline CDR1 is SQVTM and CDR2 ANQGSEA.